This TCR beta chain is from a study of shared clonotypes between healthy human individuals. For the study at large: Used for every donor were three CD4 naive, three CD4 memory, two CD8 naive and one CD8 memory plate.

In the CD4+ fraction, cells were divided into CD45RA+ naive and CD45RA-negative memory subsets. There are 16 residues in the CDR3. Looked up from germline, CDR1 is SGHTA and CDR2 is FQGNSA. After removal of 1 base from V and 4 bases from J, the junction contained 6 bases not matched to a gene. Sorted-subset replicate PCRs used around 0.2 ug DNA, roughly 28,000 T cell genomes. Sequencing was performed with immunoSEQ multiplex PCR; in TCRdb, only in-frame clones are kept and a portion is missing. The sample lists 230,000 or so clones; 65% were seen once. The sequence derives from a man under 40 in good health. V and J are TRBV7-2 and TRBJ2-2, with TRBD1 matching 7 bases. The specimen sequenced was memory CD4+ T cells sorted from blood. The sample's subset: CD45RA-negative fraction. The CDR3 DNA sequence: TGTGCCAGCAGCTTAGACCGGGACAGACGCACCGGGGAGCTGTTTTTT. It codes for CASSLDRDRRTGELFF. Drawing the rest from reference TRBV7-2 and TRBJ2-2, the complete variable domain is GAGVSQSPSNKVTEKGKDVELRCDPISGHTALYWYRQSLGQGLEFLIYFQGNSAPDKSGLPSDRFSAERTGGSVSTLTIQRTQQEDSAVYLCASSLDRDRRTGELFFGEGSRLTVL.